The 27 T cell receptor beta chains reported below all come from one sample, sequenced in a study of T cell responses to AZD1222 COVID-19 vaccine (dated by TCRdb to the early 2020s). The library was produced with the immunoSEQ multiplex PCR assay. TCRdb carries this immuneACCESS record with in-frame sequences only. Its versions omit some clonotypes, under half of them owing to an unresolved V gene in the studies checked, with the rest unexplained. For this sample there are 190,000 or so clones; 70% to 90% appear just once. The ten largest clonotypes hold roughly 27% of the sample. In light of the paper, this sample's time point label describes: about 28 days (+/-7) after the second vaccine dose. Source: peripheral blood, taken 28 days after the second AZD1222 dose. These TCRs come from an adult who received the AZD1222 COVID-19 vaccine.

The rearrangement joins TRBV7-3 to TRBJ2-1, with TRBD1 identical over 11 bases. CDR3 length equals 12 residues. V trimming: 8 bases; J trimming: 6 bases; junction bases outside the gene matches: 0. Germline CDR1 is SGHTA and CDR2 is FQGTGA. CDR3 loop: CASGTGGNEQFF. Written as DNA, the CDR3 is TGTGCCAGCGGGACAGGGGGCAATGAGCAGTTCTTC.

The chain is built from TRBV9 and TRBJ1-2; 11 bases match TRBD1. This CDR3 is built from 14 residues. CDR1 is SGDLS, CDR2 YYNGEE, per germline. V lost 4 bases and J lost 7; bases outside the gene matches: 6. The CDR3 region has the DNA TGTGCCAGCAGCAACGGACAGGGGGCAGGTGGCTACACCTTC. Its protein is CASSNGQGAGGYTF.

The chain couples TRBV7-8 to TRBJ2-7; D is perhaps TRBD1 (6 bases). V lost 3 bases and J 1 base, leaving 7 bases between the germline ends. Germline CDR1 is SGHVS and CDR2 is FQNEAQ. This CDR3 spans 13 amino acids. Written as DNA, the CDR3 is TGTGCCAGCAGCTTCGGACAGTCCTACGAGCAGTACTTC. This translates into CASSFGQSYEQYF.

CDR3: CASSLSIGGQGYEQFF. The CDR3 nucleotides are TGTGCCAGCAGTTTATCGATAGGCGGTCAGGGGTATGAGCAGTTCTTC. The chain uses TRBV27 and TRBJ2-1, with a weak D call TRBD1 (6 bases). The germline V gene has CDR1 MNHEY and CDR2 SMNVEV (reference sequence). The CDR3 length is 16 residues. V was trimmed by 0 bases and J by 8 bases, leaving 17 bases between them.

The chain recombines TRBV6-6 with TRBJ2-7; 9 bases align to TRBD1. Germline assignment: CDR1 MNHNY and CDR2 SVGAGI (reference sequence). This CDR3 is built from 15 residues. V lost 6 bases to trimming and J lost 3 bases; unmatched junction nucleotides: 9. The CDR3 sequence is CASSDPGTGIYEQYF. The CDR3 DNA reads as TGTGCCAGCAGCGATCCGGGGACAGGGATCTACGAGCAGTACTTC.

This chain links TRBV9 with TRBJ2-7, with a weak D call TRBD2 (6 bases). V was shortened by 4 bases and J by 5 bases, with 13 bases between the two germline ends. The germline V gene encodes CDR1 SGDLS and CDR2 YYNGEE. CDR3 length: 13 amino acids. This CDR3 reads CASSPPGVNEQYF. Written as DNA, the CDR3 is TGTGCCAGCAGCCCCCCGGGGGTCAACGAGCAGTACTTC.

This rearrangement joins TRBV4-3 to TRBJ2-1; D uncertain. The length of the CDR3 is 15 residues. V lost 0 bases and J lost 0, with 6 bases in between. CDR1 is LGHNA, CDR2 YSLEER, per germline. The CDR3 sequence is CASSQDSSSYNEQFF. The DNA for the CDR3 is TGCGCCAGCAGCCAAGACTCGAGCTCCTACAATGAGCAGTTCTTC.

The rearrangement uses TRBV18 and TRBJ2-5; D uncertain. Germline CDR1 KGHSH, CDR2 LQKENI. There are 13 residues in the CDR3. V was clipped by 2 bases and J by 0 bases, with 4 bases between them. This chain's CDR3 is CASSPGNQETQYF. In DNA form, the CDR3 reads TGTGCCAGCTCACCAGGCAACCAAGAGACCCAGTACTTC.

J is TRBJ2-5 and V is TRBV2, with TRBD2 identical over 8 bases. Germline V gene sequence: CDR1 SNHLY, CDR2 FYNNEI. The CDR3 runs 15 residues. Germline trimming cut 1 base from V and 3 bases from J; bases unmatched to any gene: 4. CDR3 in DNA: TGTGCCAGCAGTGAAGTTGCGGGAGGAGAAGAGACCCAGTACTTC. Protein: CASSEVAGGEETQYF.

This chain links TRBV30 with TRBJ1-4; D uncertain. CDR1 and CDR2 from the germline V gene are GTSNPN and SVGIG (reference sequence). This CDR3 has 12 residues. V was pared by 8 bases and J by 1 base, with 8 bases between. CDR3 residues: CAGRRTNEKLFF. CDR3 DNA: TGTGCCGGGCGGAGAACTAATGAAAAACTGTTTTTT. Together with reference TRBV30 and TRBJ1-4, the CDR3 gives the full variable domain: SQTIHQWPATLVQPVGSPLSLECTVEGTSNPNLYWYRQAAGRGLQLLFYSVGIGQISSEVPQNLSASRPQDRQFILSSKKLLLSDSGFYLCAGRRTNEKLFFGSGTQLSVL.

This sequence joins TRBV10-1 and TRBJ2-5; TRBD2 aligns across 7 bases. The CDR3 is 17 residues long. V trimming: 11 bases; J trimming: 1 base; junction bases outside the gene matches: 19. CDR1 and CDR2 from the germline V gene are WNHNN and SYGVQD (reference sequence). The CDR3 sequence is CASRYRGGSGPQETQYF. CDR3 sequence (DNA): TGCGCCTCACGATATAGGGGAGGGAGTGGGCCCCAAGAGACCCAGTACTTC.

The CDR3: CASSLAGGANTGELFF. CDR3 nucleotide sequence: TGTGCCAGCAGTTTAGCAGGGGGCGCGAACACCGGGGAGCTGTTTTTT. V and J are TRBV6-5 and TRBJ2-2; 8 bases map to TRBD1. CDR3 size: 16 residues. Losses at the gene ends were 4 bases for V and 0 bases for J; bases not matched to a gene: 4. The germline gives CDR1 MNHEY, CDR2 SVGAGI.

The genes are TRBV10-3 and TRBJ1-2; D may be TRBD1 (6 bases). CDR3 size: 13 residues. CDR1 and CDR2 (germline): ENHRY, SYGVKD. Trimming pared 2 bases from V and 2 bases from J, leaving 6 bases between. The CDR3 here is CAISEQGNYGYTF. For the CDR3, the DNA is TGTGCCATCAGTGAGCAGGGGAACTATGGCTACACCTTC.

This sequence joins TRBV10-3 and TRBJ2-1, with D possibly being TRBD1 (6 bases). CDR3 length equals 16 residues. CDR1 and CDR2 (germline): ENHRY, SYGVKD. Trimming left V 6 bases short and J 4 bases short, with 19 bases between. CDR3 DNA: TGTGCCATCAGACCTACTGGGGGCGTCAATTACAATGAGCAGTTCTTC. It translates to CAIRPTGGVNYNEQFF.

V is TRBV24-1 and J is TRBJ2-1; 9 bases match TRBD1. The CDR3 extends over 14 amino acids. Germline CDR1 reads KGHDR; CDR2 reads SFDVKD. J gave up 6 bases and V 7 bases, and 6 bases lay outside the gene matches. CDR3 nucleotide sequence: TGTGCCACCAGGGGGGACAGGGAATCCAATGAGCAGTTCTTC. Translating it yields CATRGDRESNEQFF.

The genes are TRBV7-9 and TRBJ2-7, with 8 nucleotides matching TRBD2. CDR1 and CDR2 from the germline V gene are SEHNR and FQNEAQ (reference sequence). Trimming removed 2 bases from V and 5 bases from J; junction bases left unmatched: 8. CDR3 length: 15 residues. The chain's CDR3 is CASSLIAGRADEQYF. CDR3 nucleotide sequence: TGTGCCAGCAGCTTAATTGCCGGGAGGGCCGACGAGCAGTACTTC.

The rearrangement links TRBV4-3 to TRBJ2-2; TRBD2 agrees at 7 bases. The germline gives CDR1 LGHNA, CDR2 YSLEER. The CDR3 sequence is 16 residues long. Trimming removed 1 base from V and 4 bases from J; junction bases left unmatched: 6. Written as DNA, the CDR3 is TGCGCCAGCAGCCAAGTGGGCGGGAGACCCACCGGGGAGCTGTTTTTT. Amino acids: CASSQVGGRPTGELFF.

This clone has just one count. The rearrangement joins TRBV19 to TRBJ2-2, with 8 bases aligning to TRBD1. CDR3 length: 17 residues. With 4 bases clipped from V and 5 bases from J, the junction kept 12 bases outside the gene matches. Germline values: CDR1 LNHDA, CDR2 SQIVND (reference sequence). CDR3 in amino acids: CASSTHRGTGRTGELFF. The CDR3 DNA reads TGTGCCAGTAGTACCCACAGGGGGACGGGGCGGACCGGGGAGCTGTTTTTT.

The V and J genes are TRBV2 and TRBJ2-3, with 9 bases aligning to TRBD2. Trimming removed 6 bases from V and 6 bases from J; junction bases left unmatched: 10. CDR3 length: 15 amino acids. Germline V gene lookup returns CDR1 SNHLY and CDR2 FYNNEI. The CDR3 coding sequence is TGTGCCAGCAGCCAACTCAGGACTAGCGCGGATACGCAGTATTTT. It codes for CASSQLRTSADTQYF.

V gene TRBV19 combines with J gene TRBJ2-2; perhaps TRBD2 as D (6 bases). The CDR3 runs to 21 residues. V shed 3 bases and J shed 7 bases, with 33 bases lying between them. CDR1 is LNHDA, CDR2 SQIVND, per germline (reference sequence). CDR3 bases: TGTGCCAGTAGTATCGGCCCGATTCGGGGGAGAACTAGGGGATCAGGCGGGGAGCTGTTTTTT. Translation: CASSIGPIRGRTRGSGGELFF.

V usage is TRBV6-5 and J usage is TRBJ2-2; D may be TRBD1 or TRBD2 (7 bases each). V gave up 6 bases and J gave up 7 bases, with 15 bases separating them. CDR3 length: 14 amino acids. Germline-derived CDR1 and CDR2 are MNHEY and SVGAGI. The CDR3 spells CASRPSGGVGELFF. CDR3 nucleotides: TGTGCCAGCAGGCCGTCAGGGGGGGTCGGGGAGCTGTTTTTT.

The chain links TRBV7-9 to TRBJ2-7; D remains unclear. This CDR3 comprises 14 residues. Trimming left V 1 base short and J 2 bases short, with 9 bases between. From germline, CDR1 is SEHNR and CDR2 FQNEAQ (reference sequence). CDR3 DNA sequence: TGTGCCAGCAGCTTAGTTGGTCAAGCCTACGAGCAGTACTTC. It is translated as CASSLVGQAYEQYF.

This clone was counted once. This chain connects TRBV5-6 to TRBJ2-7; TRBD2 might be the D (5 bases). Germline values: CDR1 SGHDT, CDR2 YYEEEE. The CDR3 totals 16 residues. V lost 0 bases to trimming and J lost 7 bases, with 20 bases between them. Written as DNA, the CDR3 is TGTGCCAGCAGCTTGGCCCAGTCTAGCAGTTTGGGGGAGCAGTACTTC. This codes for CASSLAQSSSLGEQYF.

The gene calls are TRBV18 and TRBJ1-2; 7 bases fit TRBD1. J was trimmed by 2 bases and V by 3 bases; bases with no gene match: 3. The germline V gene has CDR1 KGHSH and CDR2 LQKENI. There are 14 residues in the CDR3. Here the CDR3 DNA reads TGTGCCAGCTCACCCACGGGACAGAACTATGGCTACACCTTC. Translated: CASSPTGQNYGYTF.

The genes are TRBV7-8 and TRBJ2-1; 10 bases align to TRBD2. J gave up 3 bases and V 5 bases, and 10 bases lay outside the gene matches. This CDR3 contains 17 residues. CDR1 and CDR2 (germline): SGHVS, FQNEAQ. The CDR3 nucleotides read TGTGCCAGCAGCCCCCGGGAAATAGCGGGAGGCTACAATGAGCAGTTCTTC. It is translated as CASSPREIAGGYNEQFF.

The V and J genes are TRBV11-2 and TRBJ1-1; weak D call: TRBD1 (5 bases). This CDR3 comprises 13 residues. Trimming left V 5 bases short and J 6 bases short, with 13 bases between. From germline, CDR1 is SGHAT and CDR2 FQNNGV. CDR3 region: CASSGRGGAEAFF. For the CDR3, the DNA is TGTGCCAGCAGCGGGAGGGGAGGGGCTGAAGCTTTCTTT. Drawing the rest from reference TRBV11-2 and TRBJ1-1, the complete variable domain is EAGVAQSPRYKIIEKRQSVAFWCNPISGHATLYWYQQILGQGPKLLIQFQNNGVVDDSQLPKDRFSAERLKGVDSTLKIQPAKLEDSAVYLCASSGRGGAEAFFGQGTRLTVV.

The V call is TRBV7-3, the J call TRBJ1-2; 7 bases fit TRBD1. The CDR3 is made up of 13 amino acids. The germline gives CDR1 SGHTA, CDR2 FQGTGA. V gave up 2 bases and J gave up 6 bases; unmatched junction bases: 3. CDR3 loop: CASSLSQGDGYTF. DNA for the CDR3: TGTGCCAGCAGCTTATCTCAGGGGGATGGCTACACCTTC.